This entry lists 7 T cell receptor beta chains sequenced from one sample in a study of blood T cell repertoires in COVID-19 (dated by TCRdb to 2019 to 2021). The library was prepared using the immunoSEQ multiplex PCR assay. TCRdb mirrors the immuneACCESS table, restricted to in-frame sequences. Some clones are absent from its copies; in checked studies, under half trace to an unresolved V gene, and the reason for the others is unknown. This sample lists 75,000 to 90,000 clones; just under 80% were detected once. Roughly 38% of the sample is taken by the ten largest. Sequencing input: peripheral blood. The receptors were sampled from a man aged 55-75 years with COVID-19, enrolled during active disease.

V and J are TRBV28 and TRBJ1-5, with D perhaps TRBD1 (6 bases). V was cut by 5 bases and J by 7 bases, with 18 bases left in between. This CDR3 contains 15 residues. Germline V gene lookup returns CDR1 MDHEN and CDR2 SYDVKM. CDR3 loop: CASSTHGGLGQPQHF. The CDR3 coding sequence is TGTGCCAGCAGTACGCACGGGGGGCTAGGACAGCCCCAGCATTTT. The entire variable domain, with the rest obtained from reference TRBV28 and TRBJ1-5, is as follows: DVKVTQSSRYLVKRTGEKVFLECVQDMDHENMFWYRQDPGLGLRLIYFSYDVKMKEKGDIPEGYSVSREKKERFSLILESASTNQTSMYLCASSTHGGLGQPQHFGDGTRLSIL.

The chain joins TRBV18 to TRBJ2-3; perhaps TRBD1 as D (6 bases). V dropped 3 bases and J dropped 6 bases, with 13 bases sitting between them. CDR1 is KGHSH, CDR2 LQKENI, per germline. CDR3 length: 14 amino acids. CDR3 amino acids: CASSPADRWDTQYF. DNA of the CDR3: TGTGCCAGCTCACCCGCGGACAGATGGGATACGCAGTATTTT.

V and J are TRBV7-2 and TRBJ2-7; 12 bases match TRBD2. The ends lost 5 bases at V and 3 bases at J; junction bases unmatched: 11. The CDR3 spans 17 residues. Per the germline V gene, CDR1 is SGHTA and CDR2 is FQGNSA. CDR3 in amino acids: CASSLLWTSGTHYEQYF. CDR3 DNA: TGTGCCAGCAGCCTGCTCTGGACTAGCGGGACTCACTACGAGCAGTACTTC.

This clone was detected once. A read error may produce the germline difference seen at one junction end. The chain uses TRBV5-1 and TRBJ2-1; D remains ambiguous. In germline, CDR1 is SGHRS, CDR2 YFSETQ. The CDR3 covers 13 residues. Written as DNA, the CDR3 is TGCGCCAGCAGCGAATACTCCCACAATGAGCAGTTCTTC. This gives the protein CASSEYSHNEQFF.

V and J are TRBV2 and TRBJ1-1; tentative D call: TRBD1 (6 bases). The germline V and J ends were trimmed by 7 bases and 1 base, with 10 bases remaining between them. This CDR3 has 13 amino acids. Germline CDR1 is SNHLY and CDR2 is FYNNEI. CDR3 coding DNA: TGTGCCAGCACGGTCAGGGGGAACACTGAAGCTTTCTTT. Its translation: CASTVRGNTEAFF.

The rearrangement links TRBV5-1 to TRBJ2-5, with D possibly TRBD2 on 7 matching bases. In germline, CDR1 is SGHRS, CDR2 YFSETQ. Trimming pared 4 bases from V and 2 bases from J, leaving 15 bases between. This CDR3 has 15 amino acids. This CDR3 reads CASSPSRGGQETQYF. The CDR3, as DNA: TGCGCCAGCAGCCCATCAAGGGGGGGGCAAGAGACCCAGTACTTC.

V gene TRBV6-2 or TRBV6-3 combines with J gene TRBJ2-7; no clear D gene. The CDR3 extends over 16 amino acids. V was trimmed by 2 bases and J by 2 bases, leaving 16 bases between them. The germline V gene has CDR1 MNHEY and CDR2 SVGEGT. This chain's CDR3 is CASSYGLGRLTYEQYF. CDR3 in DNA: TGTGCCAGCAGTTACGGGTTGGGCAGGTTGACCTACGAGCAGTACTTC.